The 26 T cell receptor beta chains given below trace back to one sample, sequenced in a study of blood T cell repertoires in COVID-19. The method was immunoSEQ multiplex PCR; TCRdb's version includes in-frame clones alone and lacks a portion of them. This table has approximately 240,000 clones, about 83% appearing once. Sequencing was performed on peripheral blood. Source of these receptors: a human donor in a cohort sampled during active COVID-19.

The J gene is TRBJ1-5, the V gene TRBV7-2; 9 bases agree with TRBD1. Germline V lookup: CDR1 SGHTA, CDR2 FQGNSA. The CDR3 spans 15 residues. V lost 5 bases and J lost 6; bases outside the gene matches: 8. CDR3 amino acids: CASSTRQGVGQPQHF. In DNA form, the CDR3 reads TGTGCCAGCAGCACTCGACAGGGGGTCGGTCAGCCCCAGCATTTT.

The V gene is TRBV25-1, the J gene TRBJ1-5; D gene unclear. This CDR3 has 14 residues. V lost 10 bases to trimming and J lost 1 base, with 14 bases between them. Germline values: CDR1 MGHDK, CDR2 SYGVNS. CDR3 sequence: CATASGGSNQPQHF. The CDR3 coding sequence is TGTGCCACCGCGTCGGGAGGGAGCAATCAGCCCCAGCATTTT. Drawing the rest from reference TRBV25-1 and TRBJ1-5, the complete variable domain is EADIYQTPRYLVIGTGKKITLECSQTMGHDKMYWYQQDPGMELHLIHYSYGVNSTEKGDLSSESTVSRIRTEHFPLTLESARPSHTSQYLCATASGGSNQPQHFGDGTRLSIL.

This clone has at least ten counts. This chain uses TRBV6-6 with TRBJ1-5; D is ambiguous. V lost 0 bases and J 4 bases, leaving 13 bases between the germline ends. Per the germline V gene, CDR1 is MNHNY and CDR2 is SVGAGI (reference sequence). The CDR3 totals 16 residues. CDR3 coding DNA: TGTGCCAGCAGTTACTCGAATAGTCTACGGAATCAGCCCCAGCATTTT. Protein: CASSYSNSLRNQPQHF.

The CDR3 DNA is TGTGCCAGCAGCAACAGGGACAGGGGAGGAGGTGAGCAGTTCTTC. This sequence encodes CASSNRDRGGGEQFF. V gene TRBV6-6 combines with J gene TRBJ2-1; 10 bases align to TRBD1. This CDR3 is built from 15 residues. CDR1 is MNHNY, CDR2 SVGAGI, per germline (reference sequence). Germline trimming cut 6 bases from V and 9 bases from J; bases unmatched to any gene: 11.

The gene calls are TRBV10-3 and TRBJ2-5, with unresolved D. CDR3 length equals 11 residues. In germline, CDR1 is ENHRY, CDR2 SYGVKD. Trimming took 3 bases from V and 4 from J, leaving 3 bases between them. In nucleotides, the CDR3 is TGTGCCATCAGTGACGGAGAGACCCAGTACTTC. This translates into CAISDGETQYF.

The chain combines TRBV19 with TRBJ2-4; D possibly corresponds to TRBD2 (5 bases). The V gene lost 2 bases and the J gene lost 3 bases, with 11 bases spanning the gap. CDR1 and CDR2 from the germline V gene are LNHDA and SQIVND (reference sequence). This CDR3 is built from 15 residues. In nucleotides, the CDR3 is TGTGCCAGTAGTATATCGGGGTTTGGCAAAAACATTCAGTACTTC. Amino acids: CASSISGFGKNIQYF.

The chain joins TRBV19 to TRBJ2-1; D possibly corresponds to TRBD1 (5 bases). The V gene's germline CDR1 is LNHDA and CDR2 SQIVND (reference sequence). CDR3 size: 15 residues. Trimming shortened V by 5 bases and J by 0 bases, and 11 bases separated the two germline ends. CDR3 sequence (DNA): TGTGCCAGTAGTGGGGCCCAGGGCTCCTACAATGAGCAGTTCTTC. This sequence encodes CASSGAQGSYNEQFF.

This clone appeared a single time. The chain couples TRBV18 to TRBJ1-1, with 8 bases lining up with TRBD1. The CDR3 contains 13 residues. The germline CDR1 and CDR2 sequences are KGHSH and LQKENI. Unmatched junction bases numbered 2, after V lost 4 bases and J lost 4 bases. The CDR3 reads CASSLGTGTEAFF. CDR3 in DNA: TGTGCCAGCTCACTTGGGACAGGCACTGAAGCTTTCTTT.

The chain has TRBV21-1 and TRBJ2-7; the D segment call TRBD1 is taken from the table without a DNA check. TRBV21-1 is marked as a pseudogene. The length of the CDR3 is 15 residues. CDR3 amino acids: CASSKVGGDRVEQYF. In nucleotides, the CDR3 is TGTGCCAGCAGCAAAGTAGGGGGGGACAGGGTCGAGCAGTACTTC.

This clone has a single count. The chain has TRBV7-6 and TRBJ1-4, with no clear D. V was shortened by 2 bases and J by 8 bases, with 15 bases between the two germline ends. The length of the CDR3 is 15 residues. Germline loops: CDR1 SGHVS, CDR2 FNYEAQ. Here the CDR3 DNA reads TGTGCCAGCAGCTTAAGTGGAGGGAGGGAGGAAAAACTGTTTTTT. The encoded protein is CASSLSGGREEKLFF.

The chain couples TRBV3-1 (or the pseudogene TRBV3-2) to TRBJ1-1; 9 nucleotides match TRBD1. The CDR3 spans 15 residues. Unmatched junction bases numbered 7, after V lost 4 bases and J lost 4 bases. The germline V gene has CDR1 LGHDT and CDR2 YNNKEL (reference sequence). The CDR3 loop reads CASSPQQGAGTEAFF. The CDR3, as DNA: TGTGCCAGCAGCCCCCAACAGGGGGCAGGCACTGAAGCTTTCTTT.

This rearrangement joins TRBV12-3 or TRBV12-4 to TRBJ1-1; no firm D call. The CDR3 length is 13 residues. V was cut by 3 bases and J by 1 base, with 6 bases left in between. CDR3 sequence: CASSLKQNTEAFF. In DNA, the CDR3 is TGTGCCAGCAGTTTGAAGCAGAACACTGAAGCTTTCTTT.

The CDR3 reads CASSLGVGRVNQPQHF. The CDR3 DNA is TGTGCCAGCAGCTTAGGGGTCGGGCGGGTCAATCAGCCCCAGCATTTT. The rearrangement joins TRBV7-2 to TRBJ1-5; D is unclear. Germline-derived CDR1 and CDR2 are SGHTA and FQGNSA. The CDR3 is 16 amino acids. V was pared by 1 base and J by 3 bases, with 13 bases between.

The V and J genes are TRBV7-9 and TRBJ2-1; 9 bases fit TRBD1. This CDR3 has 17 amino acids. The germline V gene encodes CDR1 SEHNR and CDR2 FQNEAQ (reference sequence). V dropped 3 bases and J dropped 1; count of bases not matched to a gene: 7. CDR3 sequence reads: CASSFSTGGSSYNEQFF. The CDR3 DNA follows: TGTGCCAGCAGCTTTTCTACAGGGGGCTCATCCTACAATGAGCAGTTCTTC.

This clone was recorded only once. The chain has TRBV4-1 and TRBJ1-5; the match to TRBD1 covers 7 bases. CDR1 MGHRA and CDR2 YSYEKL come from the germline V gene. J gave up 5 bases and V 0 bases, and 4 bases lay outside the gene matches. The CDR3 is 15 residues long. The CDR3 spells CASSQDLGQYQPQHF. The CDR3 nucleotides read TGCGCCAGCAGCCAAGATTTGGGACAGTATCAGCCCCAGCATTTT.

This clone was counted between two and nine times. The chain links TRBV27 to TRBJ1-2; 8 bases match TRBD1. This CDR3 spans 13 amino acids. Trimming cost V 2 bases and J 6 bases; bases outside gene matches: 2. Germline loops: CDR1 MNHEY, CDR2 SMNVEV (reference sequence). CDR3 residues: CASSLRQGNGYTF. CDR3 coding DNA: TGTGCCAGCAGTTTAAGACAGGGGAATGGCTACACCTTC.

V and J are TRBV5-1 and TRBJ2-7; the match to TRBD2 covers 9 bases. This CDR3 has 14 amino acids. V was clipped by 0 bases and J by 7 bases; unmatched bases: 5. Germline lookup yields CDR1 SGHRS and CDR2 YFSETQ. The CDR3 spells CASSLGSGGGEQYF. The CDR3 coding sequence is TGCGCCAGCAGCTTGGGTAGCGGGGGAGGGGAGCAGTACTTC. The full variable domain, completed using reference TRBV5-1 and TRBJ2-7, is KAGVTQTPRYLIKTRGQQVTLSCSPISGHRSVSWYQQTPGQGLQFLFEYFSETQRNKGNFPGRFSGRQFSNSRSEMNVSTLELGDSALYLCASSLGSGGGEQYFGPGTRLTVT.

The chain is built from TRBV18 and TRBJ1-4; D unclear. CDR1 and CDR2 from the germline V gene are KGHSH and LQKENI. This CDR3 spans 18 amino acids. V dropped 3 bases and J dropped 0 bases, with 17 bases sitting between them. CDR3 loop: CASSPLQQRIATNEKLFF. The CDR3 DNA reads TGTGCCAGCTCACCTTTGCAACAGAGAATTGCAACTAATGAAAAACTGTTTTTT.

The gene calls are TRBV5-1 and TRBJ1-2, with a possible D match to TRBD1 (6 bases). CDR1 is SGHRS and CDR2 is YFSETQ in the germline V gene. CDR3 size: 15 residues. Trimming removed 0 bases at V and 8 bases at J, with 17 bases between. The CDR3 here is CASSLAFGGAQGYTF. CDR3 nucleotides: TGCGCCAGCAGCTTGGCCTTTGGGGGGGCGCAGGGCTACACCTTC.

V usage is TRBV7-9 and J usage is TRBJ2-3; D is uncertain. The CDR3 extends over 12 amino acids. From germline, CDR1 is SEHNR and CDR2 FQNEAQ (reference sequence). Trimming pared 4 bases from V and 2 bases from J, leaving 4 bases between. The CDR3 nucleotides read TGTGCCAGCAGCTCTAACACAGATACGCAGTATTTT. It translates to CASSSNTDTQYF.

The rearrangement joins TRBV29-1 to TRBJ2-1, with TRBD2 matching over 12 bases. CDR3 length equals 17 residues. Unmatched junction bases numbered 11, after V lost 4 bases and J lost 4 bases. Germline V gene sequence: CDR1 SQVTM, CDR2 ANQGSEA. The CDR3 sequence: CSVGGSPGTSGYNEQFF. The CDR3 nucleotides are TGCAGCGTTGGTGGATCCCCCGGGACTAGCGGGTACAATGAGCAGTTCTTC.

The chain recombines TRBV20-1 with TRBJ2-2; TRBD1 is a possible D gene (6 bases). The CDR3 is 14 residues long. The V gene's germline CDR1 is DFQATT and CDR2 SNEGSKA (reference sequence). Trimming left V 3 bases short and J 6 bases short, with 14 bases between. The CDR3 DNA reads TGCAGTGCTAGTAAGCCAGGGGAATCCGGGGAGCTGTTTTTT. It codes for CSASKPGESGELFF.

The chain's CDR3 is CASSTGAIYEQYF. The CDR3 nucleotides are TGTGCCAGCAGCACAGGGGCCATCTACGAGCAGTACTTC. The chain links TRBV28 to TRBJ2-7; 7 bases are shared with TRBD1. This CDR3 is 13 amino acids long. Germline CDR1 is MDHEN and CDR2 is SYDVKM. V was pared by 6 bases and J by 3 bases, with 5 bases of the junction left unmatched.

The chain recombines TRBV5-8 with TRBJ2-1, with D unclear. The germline V gene has CDR1 SGHTS and CDR2 YDEGEE. This CDR3 is built from 19 residues. Trimming left V 0 bases short and J 4 bases short, with 23 bases between. The CDR3 DNA sequence: TGTGCCAGCAGCTTGGCCCCCATTCTTCGGCTAGTCAAGTACAATGAGCAGTTCTTC. Protein sequence: CASSLAPILRLVKYNEQFF.

The chain carries TRBV6-2 or TRBV6-3 and TRBJ2-5; D is unresolved. Germline V gene lookup returns CDR1 MNHEY and CDR2 SVGEGT. V lost 0 bases and J 1 base, leaving 12 bases between the germline ends. The CDR3 has 16 amino acids. CDR3 sequence: CASSYSMSHPQETQYF. The DNA of the CDR3 is TGTGCCAGCAGTTACTCGATGAGTCATCCCCAAGAGACCCAGTACTTC.

The CDR3 protein is CASSDGTSGGNEQFF. CDR3 DNA: TGTGCCAGCAGTGACGGGACTAGCGGGGGCAATGAGCAGTTCTTC. The chain carries TRBV6-4 and TRBJ2-1, with 14 bases fitting TRBD2. The CDR3 extends over 15 amino acids. Germline lookup yields CDR1 MRHNA and CDR2 SNTAGT. After removal of 2 bases from V and 6 bases from J, the junction contained 0 bases not matched to a gene.